This T cell receptor beta chain was sequenced for a study of blood T cell repertoires in COVID-19 (dated by TCRdb to 2020 to 2022). Context from the whole study: The collaborator samples originated in the United States, Italy and Spain and spanned the acute and convalescent phases of COVID-19. Subjects who had been exposed to COVID-19, were actively infected with it, or had recovered from it provided the deeply sampled blood TCRbeta repertoires that made up the dataset. Sample metadata almost always included a de-identified subject ID, COVID-19 status, age in years and sex. The prospective study material was composed of cDNA or gDNA derived from T cells, B-cell-depleted T cells, or PBMCs. The samples were drawn from two sources: the first 160 participants of the ongoing ImmuneRACE study, and over 1,000 subjects contributed by 6 global collaborators. The repertoires were made available in a free public database intended to serve as a resource for research on the immune response to SARS-CoV-2. Where HLA class I and class II types were available, the types were taken from metadata supplied by the sample provider, not from assay-based typing. Points the paper makes about the study in general: Clinical and demographic metadata were provided uncurated, with the amount varying by source and participant.

TCRbeta CDR3 regions were amplified from genomic DNA using the immunoSEQ Assay, a bias-controlled multiplex PCR. On the authors' methods: The number of nucleated cells in each sample was estimated from the amplification of reference gene primers within the assay. To quantify the absolute abundance of each unique TCRbeta CDR3 rearrangement, sequence reads were collapsed and filtered. For each sample, productive Simpson clonality was calculated as the square root of Simpson's diversity index over productive rearrangements. Drawn from immuneACCESS, this table holds only the in-frame rearrangements with V and J called that TCRdb kept. Clones are partly lost; checked studies trace under half to an unresolved V gene and leave the rest unexplained. V and J calls and clone size are copied from that table; D and trimming were computed from the DNA. The sample table records roughly 250,000 clones; over 65% of these occur just once. The ten largest make up 2.5% to 4% of the sample.

Collaborating institutions collected whole blood in K2EDTA tubes following their own protocols. For TCRbeta analysis, collaborators shipped samples in one of three forms: frozen whole blood, isolated PBMCs, or DNA extracted from either of those sample types. Regarding this clone: Its recognized antigen is unknown. There are no base qualities to consult, and no much larger clone falls within one base.

The TCR originated in an elderly woman with acute or convalescent COVID-19. The sequenced material came from peripheral blood.

CDR3 loop: CASSQVIAGRNTIYF. The nucleotide sequence reads as follows: TGTGCCAGCAGCCAAGTTATCGCAGGGAGGAACACCATATATTTT. The sequence links TRBV3-1 (or the pseudogene TRBV3-2) to TRBJ1-3, and perhaps TRBD1 as D gene, on 5 matching bases. The CDR3 contains 15 residues, cysteine and phenylalanine counted. Solely the CDR3 DNA is kept, with 45 bases framed from the first base. The junction shows trimming of 1 base on V and 7 bases on J, plus 14 bases between the germline ends. The CDR1 and CDR2 encoded by the germline V gene (reference sequence) are LGHDT and YNNKEL.